This record concerns one T cell receptor beta chain sequence. Its antigen is currently unknown. Method: immunoSEQ multiplex PCR; TCRdb's copy keeps in-frame clones and lacks some. Seen here are more than 80,000 clones, 85% to 90% observed once, and the top ten hold roughly 1.5%. From germline, CDR1 is SGHAT and CDR2 FQNNGV. Trimming at V came to 0 bases and at J to 8 bases, leaving 5 bases not matched to a gene. The CDR3 covers 15 residues. This entry is derived from a study of OX40 agonist ivuxolimab in advanced cancers. Study-wide context: Participants, around 80% male, averaged roughly 59 years of age, ranging from 23 to 79. Study-level results: The investigators did not determine what antigen specificity the expanded peripheral T cells had.

The chain recombines TRBV11-2 with TRBJ2-1; 9 bases map to TRBD2. Specimen: CD4+ or CD8+ T cells sorted from blood, collected in a trial of the OX40 agonist ivuxolimab. This sequence originates from an adult with an advanced solid tumor such as melanoma, head and neck, liver or kidney cancer. CDR3 sequence (DNA): TGTGCCAGCAGCTTAGAGCTAGCGGGAACCCATGAGCAGTTCTTC. This encodes CASSLELAGTHEQFF.